This passage covers 9 T cell receptor beta chains from one sample sequenced in a study of blood T cell repertoires in COVID-19. Only in-frame clones appear in the TCRdb table, and some are missing; sequencing was by immunoSEQ multiplex PCR. This table holds 60,000 to 75,000 clones, approximately 87% found once. Sequences were obtained from peripheral blood. All receptors derive from a human donor in a cohort sampled during active COVID-19.

The V call is TRBV5-6, the J call TRBJ1-4; D remains unclear. The CDR3 is made up of 15 amino acids. V lost 4 bases and J lost 0, with 10 bases in between. Germline-derived CDR1 and CDR2 are SGHDT and YYEEEE. The CDR3 sequence: CASSPRVTTNEKLFF. The CDR3 nucleotides read TGTGCCAGCAGCCCGCGCGTAACAACTAATGAAAAACTGTTTTTT.

The chain joins TRBV19 to TRBJ2-7; TRBD1 matches at 9 bases. Losses at the gene ends were 5 bases for V and 4 bases for J; bases not matched to a gene: 6. In germline, CDR1 is LNHDA, CDR2 SQIVND (reference sequence). This CDR3 has 14 amino acids. CDR3 bases: TGTGCCAGTAGTGCCACCGGACAGGGGTACGAGCAGTACTTC. It codes for CASSATGQGYEQYF.

This clone was seen more than once but under ten times. The rearrangement links TRBV5-1 to TRBJ2-7; 7 nucleotides align to TRBD2. This CDR3 comprises 15 residues. Unmatched junction bases numbered 12, after V lost 5 bases and J lost 4 bases. The V gene's germline CDR1 is SGHRS and CDR2 YFSETQ. The CDR3 DNA follows: TGCGCCAGCAGTTTGATCAGCGGGATCTTTTACGAGCAGTACTTC. It translates to CASSLISGIFYEQYF.

The chain joins TRBV30 to TRBJ2-7; a possible D gene is TRBD2 (6 bases). Trimming pared 1 base from V and 7 bases from J, leaving 20 bases between. The CDR3 has 15 amino acids. Germline assignment: CDR1 GTSNPN and CDR2 SVGIG (reference sequence). This chain's CDR3 is CAWSDLRGLLREQYF. The DNA for the CDR3 is TGTGCCTGGAGTGATTTGCGGGGTCTCCTACGAGAGCAGTACTTC.

The CDR3: CASSSHANEQYF. For the CDR3, the DNA is TGTGCCAGCTCTTCGCATGCGAACGAGCAGTACTTC. V is TRBV7-9 and J is TRBJ2-7; no definite D call. Germline V gives CDR1 SEHNR, CDR2 FQNEAQ (reference sequence). The CDR3 covers 12 residues. V was trimmed by 8 bases and J by 5 bases, leaving 13 bases between them.

This rearrangement joins TRBV5-5 to TRBJ1-4, with D unresolved. The CDR3 length is 17 residues. Trimming left V 4 bases short and J 3 bases short, with 19 bases between. The germline V gene has CDR1 SGHKS and CDR2 YYEKEE (reference sequence). This CDR3 reads CASSPTPPREANEKLFF. DNA for the CDR3: TGTGCCAGCAGCCCCACCCCCCCCAGAGAGGCTAATGAAAAACTGTTTTTT.

The chain combines TRBV25-1 with TRBJ2-3, with TRBD1 identical over 8 bases. Germline CDR1 MGHDK, CDR2 SYGVNS. J gave up 6 bases and V 8 bases, and 4 bases lay outside the gene matches. CDR3 length: 12 amino acids. The DNA for the CDR3 is TGTGCCAGCGGACAGGGAAGGGATACGCAGTATTTT. As protein: CASGQGRDTQYF.

This chain links TRBV27 with TRBJ2-3; 9 positions match TRBD2. Losses at the gene ends were 5 bases for V and 6 bases for J; bases not matched to a gene: 9. Germline assignment: CDR1 MNHEY and CDR2 SMNVEV (reference sequence). CDR3 length: 15 residues. CDR3 amino acids: CASSPRLAGTDTQYF. CDR3 in DNA: TGTGCCAGCAGTCCCCGGCTAGCGGGAACCGATACGCAGTATTTT.

V usage is TRBV19 and J usage is TRBJ2-7, with D tentatively TRBD2 (7 bases). The V end was cut by 7 bases, the J end by 6 bases, with 16 bases between. Germline values: CDR1 LNHDA, CDR2 SQIVND (reference sequence). CDR3 length: 13 amino acids. In DNA, the CDR3 is TGTGCCAGTACCACCAGGGGAGGGCTCGAGCAGTACTTC. As protein: CASTTRGGLEQYF.